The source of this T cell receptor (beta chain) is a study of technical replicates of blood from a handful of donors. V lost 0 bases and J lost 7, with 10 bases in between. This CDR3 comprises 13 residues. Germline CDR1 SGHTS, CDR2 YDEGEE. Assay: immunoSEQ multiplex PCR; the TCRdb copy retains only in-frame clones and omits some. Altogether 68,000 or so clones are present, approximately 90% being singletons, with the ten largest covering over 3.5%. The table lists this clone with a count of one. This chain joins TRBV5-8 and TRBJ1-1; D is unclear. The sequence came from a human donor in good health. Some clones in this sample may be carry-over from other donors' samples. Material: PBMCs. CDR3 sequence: CASSLEPGNEAFF. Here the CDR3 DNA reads TGTGCCAGCAGCTTGGAGCCTGGTAATGAAGCTTTCTTT.